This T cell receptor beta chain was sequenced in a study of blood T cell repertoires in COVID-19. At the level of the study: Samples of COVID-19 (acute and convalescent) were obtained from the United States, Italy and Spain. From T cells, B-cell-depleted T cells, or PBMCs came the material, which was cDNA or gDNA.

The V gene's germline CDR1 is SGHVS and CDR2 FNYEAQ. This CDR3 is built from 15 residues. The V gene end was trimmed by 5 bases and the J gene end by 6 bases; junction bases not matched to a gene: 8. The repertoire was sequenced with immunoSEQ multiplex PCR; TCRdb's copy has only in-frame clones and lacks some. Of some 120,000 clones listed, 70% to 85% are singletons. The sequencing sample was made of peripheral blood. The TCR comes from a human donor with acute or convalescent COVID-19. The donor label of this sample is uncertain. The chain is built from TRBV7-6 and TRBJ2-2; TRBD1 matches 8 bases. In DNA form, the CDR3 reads TGTGCCAGCAGCCTCGGGACAGGTGGGGCCGGGGAGCTGTTTTTT. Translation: CASSLGTGGAGELFF.